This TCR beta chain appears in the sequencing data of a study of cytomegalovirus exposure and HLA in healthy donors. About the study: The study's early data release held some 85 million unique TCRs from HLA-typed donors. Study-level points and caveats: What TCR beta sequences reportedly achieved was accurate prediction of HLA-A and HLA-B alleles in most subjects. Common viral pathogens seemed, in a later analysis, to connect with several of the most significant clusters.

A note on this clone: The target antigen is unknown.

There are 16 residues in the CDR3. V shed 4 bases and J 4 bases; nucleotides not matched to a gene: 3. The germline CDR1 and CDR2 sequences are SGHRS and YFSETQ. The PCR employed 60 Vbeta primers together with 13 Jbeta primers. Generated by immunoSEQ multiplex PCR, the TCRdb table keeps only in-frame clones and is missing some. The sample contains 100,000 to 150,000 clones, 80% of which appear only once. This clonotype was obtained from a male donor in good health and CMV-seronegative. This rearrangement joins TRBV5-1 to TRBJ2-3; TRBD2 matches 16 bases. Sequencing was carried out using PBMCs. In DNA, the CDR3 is TGCGCCAGCAGCGCTGGGACTAGCGGGGGGGCAGATACGCAGTATTTT. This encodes CASSAGTSGGADTQYF.